A selection of T cell receptor beta chains follows, all from one sample in a study of cytomegalovirus exposure and HLA in healthy donors. Using immunoSEQ multiplex PCR, the repertoire was profiled, and TCRdb retains in-frame clones only, with some absent. There are roughly 56,000 clones in the sample; approximately 92% occur only once, and more than 14% lies in the top ten. Sequenced material: PBMCs. These receptors came from a woman aged 18-29 years in good health and CMV-seronegative. Both conserved end residues are part of each CDR3. Fields, in order: clone size, V gene, J gene, D gene, CDR3 DNA, CDR3 protein. D genes are given only for firm matches. Part of the rows lack a size; the others show once, few, many or a class for expanded clones.

abundance: .
v_gene: TRBV7-3
j_gene: TRBJ1-2
d_gene: .
CDR3nt: TGTGCCAGCAGCCCGTTTTCATTGGCGGTGGTTGGCTACACCTTC
CDR3aa: CASSPFSLAVVGYTF

abundance: .
v_gene: TRBV6-6
j_gene: TRBJ1-4
d_gene: TRBD1
CDR3nt: TGTGCCAGCAGCGTCCGACAGGGGGCGGCTAATGAAAAACTGTTTTTT
CDR3aa: CASSVRQGAANEKLFF

abundance: .
v_gene: TRBV19
j_gene: TRBJ2-2
d_gene: TRBD2
CDR3nt: TGTGCCAGTAGTTCGGGCGCTAGCGGGTATATCGGGGAGCTGTTTTTT
CDR3aa: CASSSGASGYIGELFF

abundance: .
v_gene: TRBV6-5
j_gene: TRBJ2-3
d_gene: .
CDR3nt: TGTGCCAGCAGACCCAGCGGAACTGCGTTTGATACGCAGTATTTT
CDR3aa: CASRPSGTAFDTQYF

abundance: once
v_gene: TRBV7-6
j_gene: TRBJ2-7
d_gene: TRBD1
CDR3nt: TGTGCCAGCAGCTTAGGAGGACAGGGGGGGTACGAGCAGTACTTC
CDR3aa: CASSLGGQGGYEQYF

abundance: .
v_gene: TRBV6-6
j_gene: TRBJ2-7
d_gene: TRBD1
CDR3nt: TGTGCCAGCAGTGGGACAGCCCTTACCTACGAGCAGTACTTC
CDR3aa: CASSGTALTYEQYF

abundance: .
v_gene: TRBV11-2
j_gene: TRBJ2-7
d_gene: .
CDR3nt: TGTGCCAGCAGCTTCGGACAGTTGAGCTCCTACGAGCAGTACTTC
CDR3aa: CASSFGQLSSYEQYF

abundance: .
v_gene: TRBV7-3
j_gene: TRBJ2-2
d_gene: .
CDR3nt: TGTGCCAGCAGCTTAAATGCTAGGAGGAACACCGGGGAGCTGTTTTTT
CDR3aa: CASSLNARRNTGELFF

abundance: .
v_gene: TRBV30
j_gene: TRBJ2-1
d_gene: .
CDR3nt: TGTGCCTGGAAACAGGAAAAGGTATTGATCTACAATGAGCAGTTCTTC
CDR3aa: CAWKQEKVLIYNEQFF

abundance: .
v_gene: TRBV19
j_gene: TRBJ1-4
d_gene: .
CDR3nt: TGTGCCAGTGATGATGGGGCCTTAGGTGAAAAACTGTTTTTT
CDR3aa: CASDDGALGEKLFF

abundance: .
v_gene: TRBV18
j_gene: TRBJ1-1
d_gene: .
CDR3nt: TGTGCCAGCTCACCTTTGGCGGGAGAAACTGAAGCTTTCTTT
CDR3aa: CASSPLAGETEAFF

abundance: once
v_gene: TRBV9
j_gene: TRBJ1-4
d_gene: .
CDR3nt: TGTGCCAGCAGCGTCGCCAGGGAGGCTGAAAAACTGTTTTTT
CDR3aa: CASSVAREAEKLFF

abundance: once
v_gene: TRBV4-1
j_gene: TRBJ2-7
d_gene: TRBD1
CDR3nt: TGCGCCAGCAGCCAAGGGCCGGACAGGGTGGCCTACGAGCAGTACTTC
CDR3aa: CASSQGPDRVAYEQYF

abundance: .
v_gene: TRBV28
j_gene: TRBJ2-7
d_gene: TRBD2
CDR3nt: TGTGCCAGCAGTTACGGCGGGAGCTCCTACGAGCAGTACTTC
CDR3aa: CASSYGGSSYEQYF

abundance: .
v_gene: TRBV6-5
j_gene: TRBJ1-2
d_gene: TRBD1
CDR3nt: TGTGCCAGCAGTTATATAGGGGGCGTCTATGGCTACACCTTC
CDR3aa: CASSYIGGVYGYTF